These 32 T cell receptor beta chains were all obtained from the same sample, sequenced in a study of human T cells and chemical hapten exposure (dated by TCRdb to 2020 to 2023). Library preparation used RACE. Data came from a NextSeq 500. TCRdb's own reprocessing of the public reads used fastp at Q25 and MiXCR and kept productive beta chains. Rows merge per CDR3 protein into single entries with the most common DNA and genes. The sample table lists about 100,000 distinct CDR3 sequences, approximately 10% of them with a count of one. The ten largest clones capture less than 2.5% of the sample. The time point tag for this specimen amounts to: patch test 1, 2 weeks after DPC sensitization. The treatment or condition label, read with the paper, signifies: therapeutic diphenylcyclopropenone sensitization with weekly scalp DPC. Source: whole blood, taken in connection with sensitization to the hapten diphenylcyclopropenone (DPC). The receptor set was obtained from a man aged 35-49 years with alopecia areata. Some clones in this sample may be carry-over from other donors' samples.

There are many counts of this clonotype. One end of the junction does not line up with germline, which may come from a read error. CDR3 protein: CASTLEGVMLGYTF. The DNA of the CDR3 is TGTGCCAGCACCTTAGAAGGGGTTATGCTTGGCTACACCTTC. This rearrangement joins TRBV13 to TRBJ1-2, with a weak D call TRBD1 (5 bases). The CDR3 contains 14 residues. In germline, CDR1 is PRHDT, CDR2 FYEKMQ (reference sequence).

This clonotype was seen a handful of times. The J gene is TRBJ2-7, the V gene TRBV25-1; 10 bases map to TRBD2. The CDR3 runs 16 residues. Germline V gene lookup returns CDR1 MGHDK and CDR2 SYGVNS. Trimming cost V 4 bases and J 2 bases; bases outside gene matches: 8. The DNA of the CDR3 is TGTGCCAGCAGTGCCCTAGCGGGAGTGGGCACCTACGAGCAGTACTTC. This encodes CASSALAGVGTYEQYF.

The genes are TRBV2 and TRBJ2-3; the match to TRBD1 covers 7 bases. The J segment lost 4 bases and the V segment lost 7 bases, leaving 5 bases of the junction unmatched. The CDR3 runs 13 residues. Germline V gene sequence: CDR1 SNHLY, CDR2 FYNNEI. CDR3 coding DNA: TGTGCCAGCACCCGACAGGGATCAGATACGCAGTATTTT. Translated, it gives CASTRQGSDTQYF.

This clonotype showed up just a few times. This chain links TRBV5-6 with TRBJ2-2; D is ambiguous. V shed 1 base and J shed 1 base, with 5 bases lying between them. CDR3 size: 14 residues. The germline V gene has CDR1 SGHDT and CDR2 YYEEEE. The CDR3 DNA reads TGTGCCAGCAGCTTGACGATGAACACCGGGGAGCTGTTTTTT. Amino acid sequence: CASSLTMNTGELFF.

This sequence joins TRBV12-3 or TRBV12-4 and TRBJ2-7; TRBD1 matches 7 bases. This CDR3 is built from 13 residues. V lost 3 bases and J lost 4; bases outside the gene matches: 3. CDR3 DNA sequence: TGTGCCAGCAGTTTGTACAGGGGATACGAGCAGTACTTC. It specifies CASSLYRGYEQYF.

This clonotype was observed a handful of times. The chain joins TRBV5-6 to TRBJ2-3, with D possibly matching TRBD2 (5 bases). V lost 0 bases and J lost 4, with 15 bases in between. The germline V gene encodes CDR1 SGHDT and CDR2 YYEEEE. The CDR3 sequence is 16 residues long. DNA for the CDR3: TGTGCCAGCAGCTTGGGAGCGGCCAAACCCCCAGATACGCAGTATTTT. Translation gives CASSLGAAKPPDTQYF.

The genes are TRBV6-2 or TRBV6-3 and TRBJ2-2, with TRBD2 matching 9 bases. Germline CDR1 MNHEY, CDR2 SVGEGT. The CDR3 extends over 16 amino acids. Trimming cost V 6 bases and J 3 bases; bases outside gene matches: 8. In nucleotides, the CDR3 is TGTGCCAGCAGGCTAGTGTGGACTAGCGACACCGGGGAGCTGTTTTTT. It specifies CASRLVWTSDTGELFF.

The chain joins TRBV27 to TRBJ2-7; D call uncertain. Looked up from germline, CDR1 is MNHEY and CDR2 is SMNVEV (reference sequence). The CDR3 extends over 14 amino acids. Trimming stripped 6 bases from V and 0 bases from J, with 12 bases between. In nucleotides, the CDR3 is TGTGCCAGCAGCCCCGACATTAGCTCCTACGAGCAGTACGTC. Protein product: CASSPDISSYEQYV.

This clonotype was picked up a small number of times. This chain links TRBV11-1 with TRBJ1-1; 9 bases agree with TRBD1. The germline CDR1 and CDR2 sequences are SGHAT and FQDESV (reference sequence). This CDR3 is built from 15 residues. J lost 10 bases, V lost 4 bases, and 13 bases had no gene match. CDR3 DNA: TGTGCCAGCAGCTGGGATTCCGGGACAGGGCGAGTAGCTTTCTTT. Protein: CASSWDSGTGRVAFF.

The gene calls are TRBV14 and TRBJ1-6, with 8 positions matching TRBD1. The CDR3 is 16 amino acids. Germline values: CDR1 SGHDN, CDR2 FVKESK. J was trimmed by 5 bases and V by 2 bases; bases with no gene match: 5. The chain's CDR3 is CASSQRGTGHNSPLHF. The CDR3 DNA follows: TGTGCCAGCAGCCAACGGGGGACAGGCCATAATTCACCCCTCCACTTT.

This clonotype has only a few counts. The V and J genes are TRBV10-3 and TRBJ1-1, with unresolved D. The germline gives CDR1 ENHRY, CDR2 SYGVKD. Between the trimmed V and J ends, which lost 6 bases and 4 bases, there was a span of 15 bases. The CDR3 totals 14 residues. CDR3 in DNA: TGTGCCATCAGGTGGTCGGGTGATGCCACTGAAGCTTTCTTT. Its translation is CAIRWSGDATEAFF.

This clonotype has more than one count but fewer than ten. V is TRBV13 and J is TRBJ1-4; no reliable D call. The V end was cut by 4 bases, the J end by 0 bases, with 9 bases between. Looked up from germline, CDR1 is PRHDT and CDR2 is FYEKMQ (reference sequence). The CDR3 consists of 15 residues. The CDR3 coding sequence is TGTGCCAGCAGCTCACTGTTGGCAACTAATGAAAAACTGTTTTTT. Its translation: CASSSLLATNEKLFF.

In this sample, this clonotype turned up many times. This chain links TRBV28 with TRBJ1-1; unclear D gene. The V end was cut by 6 bases, the J end by 0 bases, with 5 bases between. Germline CDR1 is MDHEN and CDR2 is SYDVKM. The CDR3 length is 12 residues. CDR3 sequence: CASRGLNTEAFF. Written as DNA, the CDR3 is TGTGCCAGCAGGGGATTGAACACTGAAGCTTTCTTT.

This clonotype was seen more than once but under ten times. This rearrangement joins TRBV9 to TRBJ2-7; 11 positions agree with TRBD2. V shed 3 bases and J 2 bases; nucleotides not matched to a gene: 4. The CDR3 length is 15 residues. Germline CDR1 SGDLS, CDR2 YYNGEE. CDR3 DNA: TGTGCCAGCAGCGCCGGGACTAGCGGTCCCTACGAGCAGTACTTC. It codes for CASSAGTSGPYEQYF.

This clonotype was seen a handful of times. V and J are TRBV12-3 or TRBV12-4 and TRBJ1-1; 7 bases are shared with TRBD1. V dropped 6 bases and J dropped 7; count of bases not matched to a gene: 8. The length of the CDR3 is 13 residues. The DNA of the CDR3 is TGTGCCAGCAGACTCGGACAGGCGGTTGAAGCTTTCTTT. Its translation is CASRLGQAVEAFF.

This clonotype occurred a few times. A much more abundant neighbour one base away suggests this may be a read error. The rearrangement joins TRBV12-3 or TRBV12-4 to TRBJ1-6, with D uncertain. The CDR3 contains 12 residues. CDR3 loop: CASSIGLSPLNF. The CDR3, as DNA: TGTGCCAGCAGCATTGGCCTTTCACCCCTCAACTTT.

This clonotype was seen a few times. The chain employs TRBV29-1 and TRBJ2-5; 8 bases are shared with TRBD2. The CDR3 has 16 residues. Unmatched junction bases numbered 8, after V lost 1 base and J lost 1 base. CDR1 and CDR2 (germline): SQVTM, ANQGSEA. CDR3 DNA sequence: TGCAGCGTTGAAGCCCCGGGAGGGGGTCCCCAAGAGACCCAGTACTTC. This sequence encodes CSVEAPGGGPQETQYF. The whole variable domain, filled in from reference TRBV29-1 and TRBJ2-5, reads SAVISQKPSRDICQRGTSLTIQCQVDSQVTMMFWYRQQPGQSLTLIATANQGSEATYESGFVIDKFPISRPNLTFSTLTVSNMSPEDSSIYLCSVEAPGGGPQETQYFGPGTRLLVL.

This clonotype was seen a handful of times. The genes are TRBV6-2 or TRBV6-3 and TRBJ2-5; 7 bases fit TRBD1. V was pared by 5 bases and J by 4 bases, with 10 bases of the junction left unmatched. CDR3 length equals 15 residues. The V gene's germline CDR1 is MNHEY and CDR2 SVGEGT. Here the CDR3 DNA reads TGTGCCAGCAGTAAGGGGGCGATTAGCACAGAGACCCAGTACTTC. Translated, it gives CASSKGAISTETQYF.

This chain joins TRBV2 and TRBJ1-1; D gene unclear. From germline, CDR1 is SNHLY and CDR2 FYNNEI. The CDR3 runs 14 residues. The V gene lost 4 bases and the J gene lost 7 bases, with 16 bases spanning the gap. The CDR3 DNA sequence: TGTGCCAGCAGTGTCGAGGTTCGGACCGGTGAAGCTTTCTTT. Translated, it gives CASSVEVRTGEAFF.

This clonotype was found a few times. The genes are TRBV6-5 and TRBJ1-5; the D gene is possibly TRBD1 (5 bases). CDR1 is MNHEY and CDR2 is SVGAGI in the germline V gene. The CDR3 extends over 15 amino acids. V lost 4 bases and J lost 5, with 15 bases in between. CDR3 protein: CASSSDRDPDQPQHF. The CDR3 region has the DNA TGTGCCAGCAGTTCAGACCGGGACCCAGATCAGCCCCAGCATTTT.

Remarks on this clonotype: It may be a read error: a sequence one base away is much more abundant. The rearrangement links TRBV29-1 to TRBJ2-1; 7 bases are shared with TRBD1. This CDR3 comprises 13 residues. Germline lookup yields CDR1 SQVTM and CDR2 ANQGSEA. This CDR3 is CSITGDRFYEKFF. The CDR3 nucleotides read TGCAGCATAACAGGGGATCGGTTCTATGAGAAGTTCTTC.

A note on this clonotype: This may be a read error: a much more frequent sequence differs by one nucleotide. The gene calls are TRBV5-1 and TRBJ1-2; TRBD1 matches at 8 bases. The CDR3 length is 13 residues. Trimming at V came to 4 bases and at J to 12 bases, leaving 11 bases not matched to a gene. Germline V lookup: CDR1 SGHRS, CDR2 YFSETQ. The CDR3, as DNA: TGCGCCAGCAGCCAACTGCCAGGGGGCGGCGACACCTTC. Translation gives CASSQLPGGGDTF.

The sample holds many counts of this clonotype. The chain has TRBV7-9 and TRBJ1-3; D is possibly TRBD1 (6 bases). The CDR3 sequence is 15 residues long. Germline V lookup: CDR1 SEHNR, CDR2 FQNEAQ (reference sequence). Trimming left V 4 bases short and J 3 bases short, with 13 bases between. The CDR3 sequence is CASSSTGPGGNTIYF. The CDR3 nucleotides are TGTGCCAGCAGCTCGACAGGTCCCGGTGGAAACACCATATATTTT. Using reference TRBV7-9 and TRBJ1-3 for the parts outside the CDR3, the full variable domain is DTGVSQNPRHKITKRGQNVTFRCDPISEHNRLYWYRQTLGQGPEFLTYFQNEAQLEKSRLLSDRFSAERPKGSFSTLEIQRTEQGDSAMYLCASSSTGPGGNTIYFGEGSWLTVV.

The rearrangement links TRBV29-1 to TRBJ2-6; D not certain. V was clipped by 4 bases and J by 4 bases, with 11 bases between them. Per germline, CDR1 SQVTM and CDR2 ANQGSEA. The CDR3 contains 14 residues. CDR3 residues: CSVVKDLGANVLTF. For the CDR3, the DNA is TGCAGCGTTGTGAAGGACCTGGGGGCCAACGTCCTGACTTTC.

This chain uses TRBV7-9 with TRBJ2-2; 7 bases are shared with TRBD2. With V trimmed by 2 bases and J by 5 bases, 8 bases remained unmatched. Germline CDR1 SEHNR, CDR2 FQNEAQ (reference sequence). The CDR3 contains 16 residues. CDR3 sequence reads: CASSLILASRTGELFF. The CDR3 nucleotides read TGTGCCAGCAGCTTAATACTAGCGTCGAGAACCGGGGAGCTGTTTTTT.

The chain recombines TRBV10-2 with TRBJ2-7; D not certain. Germline V CDR1 and CDR2: WSHSY, SAAADI. The CDR3 contains 12 residues. Trimming left V 6 bases short and J 3 bases short, with 9 bases between. The CDR3 region is CASRNGLYEQYV. DNA of the CDR3: TGCGCCAGCAGGAACGGGCTCTACGAGCAGTACGTC.

This clonotype was seen at least ten times. This chain connects TRBV27 to TRBJ2-1; perhaps TRBD1 as D (6 bases). CDR3 length: 18 residues. V lost 4 bases and J 3 bases, leaving 22 bases between the germline ends. Germline CDR1 reads MNHEY; CDR2 reads SMNVEV (reference sequence). The CDR3 loop is CASSYLTGSLRYYNEQFF. The CDR3 DNA follows: TGTGCCAGCAGTTACCTAACAGGGTCCCTTCGCTACTACAATGAGCAGTTCTTC.

CDR3: CASSSQDGQPQHF. DNA of the CDR3: TGTGCCAGTAGTTCCCAGGACGGTCAGCCCCAGCATTTT. This chain joins TRBV19 and TRBJ1-5; no firm D call. V lost 5 bases and J 6 bases, leaving 11 bases between the germline ends. CDR1 is LNHDA and CDR2 is SQIVND in the germline V gene (reference sequence). This CDR3 contains 13 residues.

The chain links TRBV3-1 to TRBJ2-1; tentatively, D is TRBD2 (5 bases). The CDR3 is made up of 16 amino acids. Looked up from germline, CDR1 is LGHDT and CDR2 is YNNKEL (reference sequence). Trimming shortened V by 0 bases and J by 8 bases, and 17 bases separated the two germline ends. CDR3 protein: CASSQDLVPGLDEQFF. CDR3 sequence (DNA): TGTGCCAGCAGCCAAGATCTGGTCCCGGGGTTGGATGAGCAGTTCTTC.

The chain links TRBV12-3 or TRBV12-4 to TRBJ1-5; possibly TRBD1 for D (5 bases). Trimming left V 6 bases short and J 2 bases short, with 11 bases between. This CDR3 region has 14 residues. The CDR3 bases are TGTGCCAGCAGCCGGGTAGGGGGCAATCAGCCCCAGCATTTT. Encoded protein: CASSRVGGNQPQHF.

V usage is TRBV28 and J usage is TRBJ2-4; 8 bases fit TRBD2. Germline CDR1 reads MDHEN; CDR2 reads SYDVKM. V trimming: 4 bases; J trimming: 5 bases; junction bases outside the gene matches: 10. This CDR3 has 16 amino acids. The CDR3 DNA sequence: TGTGCCAGCAGTTCCGCGACTAGCGTTAGGGAAAACATTCAGTACTTC. The encoded protein is CASSSATSVRENIQYF.

J is TRBJ2-3 and V is TRBV6-2 or TRBV6-3; 12 bases agree with TRBD2. Germline V gives CDR1 MNHEY, CDR2 SVGEGT. The CDR3 is 16 residues long. Losses at the gene ends were 5 bases for V and 2 bases for J; bases not matched to a gene: 5. This chain's CDR3 is CASSTGLAGYTDTQYF. In DNA form, the CDR3 reads TGTGCCAGCAGTACCGGACTAGCGGGGTACACAGATACGCAGTATTTT.